A single T cell receptor beta chain is shown here with its context. Trimming cost V 5 bases and J 4 bases; bases outside gene matches: 2. CDR1 and CDR2 (germline): SGHDN, FVKESK. This CDR3 has 13 amino acids. Authors' analysis steps: Scientists estimated how many nucleated cells there were by amplifying reference gene primers. The table came from immunoSEQ multiplex PCR; TCRdb's copy has only in-frame clones and leaves some out. Clone size and the V and J calls come from that table; the DNA yielded D and trimming. Among 35,000 to 45,000 clones, around nine tenths were seen once, and the ten largest hold 2% to 2.5%. The data originate from a study of blood T cell repertoires in COVID-19. Whole-study context: T cells, B-cell-depleted T cells, or PBMCs provided the cDNA or gDNA that served as material.

The chain combines TRBV14 with TRBJ2-3; 8 bases line up with TRBD1. Sequenced input: peripheral blood. The sequence was obtained from a human donor in a cohort sampled during active COVID-19. CDR3 sequence: CASSSDRADTQYF. In DNA, the CDR3 is TGTGCCAGCAGCTCGGACAGGGCAGATACGCAGTATTTT.